This T cell receptor (beta chain) was profiled in a study of T-cell reconstitution after alpha-beta-depleted transplantation in children. Study-wide points: Several hundred graft clones that had expanded were reportedly the source of alpha-beta T cells about two months after transplant. Diversity of TCRbeta at day 60 was high in some patients, arising from surviving recipient T cells and thymic progenitors. Counts and diversity of T cells one year after transplant came mostly from newly produced T cells.

The germline gives CDR1 DFQATT, CDR2 SNEGSKA (reference sequence). V was pared by 0 bases and J by 2 bases, with 11 bases between. The CDR3 contains 14 residues. Using unique molecular identifiers, the investigators prepared the TCRbeta library. TCRdb analysed the PCR reads with MiXCR anew, one entry per CDR3 protein. The sample holds some 48,000 distinct CDR3 sequences, 5.5% to 7.5% seen once. This clonotype has ten or more counts. Its specificity is not known. This sequence joins TRBV20-1 and TRBJ2-7, with unresolved D. This clonotype originated in a female patient aged 2 to 10 who had a stem cell transplant for aplastic anemia, so the T cells may come from the graft donor. This material consisted of PBMCs, mostly from graft donor cells, taken 60 days after TCRalphabeta/CD19-depleted stem cell transplant. The CDR3 DNA reads as TGCAGTGCTAGAGATCTCCAGGCAACCTACGAGCAGTACTTC. It is translated as CSARDLQATYEQYF.